The TCR beta chain described here comes from a study of cytomegalovirus exposure and HLA in healthy donors. Study details: The 95 to 150 validation repertoires used a platform that matched the one used for the 600 to 700 first-cohort repertoires, as a later analysis reported. Overall study results and limits: High specificity and sensitivity for cytomegalovirus status were reported for the classifier. In vitro, a few CMV-associated chains proved specific for CMV antigens. There were over 150 TCR beta chains listed as cytomegalovirus-associated.

Concerning this clone itself: Its antigen is as yet unknown.

The repertoire was sequenced with immunoSEQ multiplex PCR; TCRdb's copy has only in-frame clones and lacks some. The sample yields over 60,000 clones, about 95% seen once. Germline lookup yields CDR1 MGHDK and CDR2 SYGVNS. CDR3 length: 14 amino acids. V was cut by 5 bases and J by 4 bases, with 14 bases left in between. Material: PBMCs. V is TRBV25-1 and J is TRBJ1-1; a weak D match, TRBD1 (5 bases). This sequence originates from a man aged 18 to 29 in good health and CMV-seronegative. The DNA for the CDR3 is TGTGCCAGCAGTAGGGCAGGGTCGGGCACTGAAGCTTTCTTT. Protein product: CASSRAGSGTEAFF. Filled out from reference TRBV25-1 and TRBJ1-1, the complete variable domain reads EADIYQTPRYLVIGTGKKITLECSQTMGHDKMYWYQQDPGMELHLIHYSYGVNSTEKGDLSSESTVSRIRTEHFPLTLESARPSHTSQYLCASSRAGSGTEAFFGQGTRLTVV.